The clone carrying this TCR beta chain was detected only a few times. Adults between roughly 18 and 90 years of age took part from 20 to 25 US areas. Cohorts were assigned according to the clinical history that participants reported. The record originates from a study of blood T cell repertoires in COVID-19. Study background: Both acute and convalescent COVID-19 samples were obtained from the United States, Italy and Spain.

The V end was cut by 6 bases, the J end by 1 base, with 10 bases between. CDR1 is MDHEN and CDR2 is SYDVKM in the germline V gene. This CDR3 spans 14 amino acids. Sequencing was performed with immunoSEQ multiplex PCR; in TCRdb, only in-frame clones are kept and a portion is missing. The sample shows fewer than 350,000 clones, approximately 91% of them seen only once. The receptor's source is a woman aged 25 to 39 who had recovered from COVID-19. The sequenced sample consisted of PBMCs or T cells enriched from blood (not recorded which). This chain joins TRBV28 and TRBJ1-5; maybe TRBD1 (5 bases). The CDR3 DNA follows: TGTGCCAGCAGCTTGACAGTAAGCAATCAGCCCCAGCATTTT. Encoded protein: CASSLTVSNQPQHF.